Sequencing of this T cell receptor (beta chain) was carried out in a study of PD-1 blockade in classical Hodgkin lymphoma. Study-wide context: Nivolumab dosed at 3 mg/kg went to patients intravenously every 2 weeks. Study-level points and caveats: Still unresolved is the cause of the repertoire differences, which may be disease activity or prior therapy. Diminished baseline TCR diversity has been reported in newly diagnosed patients relative to healthy donors.

The V gene's germline CDR1 is LGHNA and CDR2 YSLEER. Between the trimmed V and J ends, which lost 2 bases and 4 bases, there was a span of 9 bases. This CDR3 region has 15 residues. Clones were read by immunoSEQ multiplex PCR, and TCRdb kept only the in-frame ones, dropping some. The profile shows roughly 100,000 clones, over 85% of them singletons. On this clone: Antigen specificity is unknown.

Time point of the sample: cycle 4 day 1 (C4D1), after less than seven weeks of nivolumab. Autologous stem cell transplantation was followed by relapse in every patient, and brentuximab vedotin exposure varied. The starting material was peripheral blood mononuclear cells (PBMCs), obtained before the fourth cycle of nivolumab. The rearrangement links TRBV4-3 to TRBJ2-6, with D unresolved. The clonotype comes from a human donor with classical Hodgkin lymphoma. As DNA, the CDR3 is TGCGCCAGCAGCCAACTCGCCGGGGGGGCCAACGTCCTGACTTTC. As protein: CASSQLAGGANVLTF.